These 19 T cell receptor beta chains were sequenced from one sample in a study of T-cell memory formation after mild COVID-19. MiXCR was run by TCRdb on the 5' RACE reads, yielding one entry per CDR3 protein. In the table there are about 360,000 distinct CDR3 sequences, roughly 13% of which are singletons. The sequenced sample was PBMCs or a T cell subset sorted from them (not recorded which). These TCRs come from a man younger than 30 who had mild COVID-19 (a few samples of this study predate the infection). Cell type and time point are not known.

This clonotype was seen a handful of times. The V and J genes are TRBV10-1 and TRBJ2-7; the D gene is possibly TRBD1 (5 bases). Germline-derived CDR1 and CDR2 are WNHNN and SYGVQD (reference sequence). The CDR3 consists of 9 residues. With 9 bases removed from V and 6 bases from J, the gap between germline ends came to 6 bases. The CDR3 DNA is TGCGCCAGAGGGGTCGAGCAGTACGTC. This codes for CARGVEQYV.

In its sample, this clonotype was seen a few times. The chain combines TRBV20-1 with TRBJ2-4; the D gene is possibly TRBD2 (7 bases). The ends were cut back, 6 bases at V and 0 bases at J, with 12 bases in the middle. Germline V gives CDR1 DFQATT, CDR2 SNEGSKA (reference sequence). The CDR3 loop spans 14 amino acids. The CDR3 nucleotides read TGCAGTGCGGATCGGGGGGCAGCCAAAAACATTCAGTACTTC. Translating it yields CSADRGAAKNIQYF.

This clonotype was seen a few times. The CDR3 DNA sequence: TGTGCCAGCAGCCCATCGGGGGGCCGCCCAGATACGCAGTATTTT. Its translation is CASSPSGGRPDTQYF. This chain uses TRBV9 with TRBJ2-3, with D possibly matching TRBD2 (7 bases). Germline lookup yields CDR1 SGDLS and CDR2 YYNGEE. V lost 4 bases and J 4 bases, leaving 16 bases between the germline ends. This CDR3 contains 15 residues.

The rearrangement joins TRBV4-2 to TRBJ2-7; no clear D. The length of the CDR3 is 12 residues. The germline CDR1 and CDR2 sequences are LGHNA and YNFKEQ. Trimming took off 0 bases at V and 9 bases at J, with 9 bases between the two ends. The CDR3 reads CASSQDGRRQYF. The CDR3 nucleotides read TGTGCCAGCAGCCAAGACGGACGGCGGCAGTACTTC.

This clonotype was recorded at least ten times. The chain carries TRBV5-1 and TRBJ2-2; 7 bases align to TRBD1. Trimming at V came to 0 bases and at J to 6 bases, leaving 8 bases not matched to a gene. This CDR3 is 16 amino acids long. Germline CDR1 SGHRS, CDR2 YFSETQ. CDR3 amino acids: CASSLDPNRGAGELFF. The CDR3 nucleotides read TGCGCCAGCAGCTTGGACCCGAACAGGGGCGCCGGGGAGCTGTTTTTT.

The genes are TRBV4-2 and TRBJ2-1; D is possibly TRBD1 (6 bases). Trimming stripped 1 base from V and 3 bases from J, with 16 bases between. CDR1 is LGHNA and CDR2 is YNFKEQ in the germline V gene. The CDR3 spans 17 residues. CDR3: CASSQAMNRVSYNEQFF. DNA of the CDR3: TGTGCCAGCAGCCAAGCGATGAACAGGGTAAGCTACAATGAGCAGTTCTTC.

The genes are TRBV6-5 and TRBJ1-4; D remains ambiguous. Trimming stripped 2 bases from V and 5 bases from J, with 9 bases between. Germline CDR1 is MNHEY and CDR2 is SVGAGI. The CDR3 spans 14 residues. In DNA, the CDR3 is TGTGCCAGCAGTTACGGGAATCCCAATGAAAAACTGTTTTTT. Translated, it gives CASSYGNPNEKLFF.

This chain links TRBV27 with TRBJ1-5; maybe TRBD1 (6 bases). The CDR3 has 13 amino acids. The V gene's germline CDR1 is MNHEY and CDR2 SMNVEV (reference sequence). Trimming took 8 bases from V and 4 from J, leaving 12 bases between them. In DNA form, the CDR3 reads TGTGCCAGCCAACAACAGGGTAATCAGCCCCAGCATTTT. It translates to CASQQQGNQPQHF.

A few counts support this clonotype. The chain is built from TRBV20-1 and TRBJ2-7; D call uncertain. Deletions cut 3 bases from V and 0 bases from J, with 9 bases between. Germline CDR1 reads DFQATT; CDR2 reads SNEGSKA (reference sequence). CDR3 size: 13 residues. CDR3 in DNA: TGCAGTGCTAGGTTTCCGGACTCCTACGAGCAGTACTTC. Translated, it gives CSARFPDSYEQYF.

This clonotype was seen a few times. This chain connects TRBV29-1 to TRBJ1-4, with D maybe TRBD1 (5 bases). The CDR3 extends over 13 amino acids. The V gene lost 4 bases and the J gene lost 2 bases, with 8 bases spanning the gap. Germline assignment: CDR1 SQVTM and CDR2 ANQGSEA. The DNA of the CDR3 is TGCAGCGTTGGGGGGTCGACTAATGAAAAACTGTTTTTT. It yields the protein CSVGGSTNEKLFF.

The V gene is TRBV7-6, the J gene TRBJ2-6, with TRBD2 identical over 9 bases. The CDR3 is 16 residues long. Germline loops: CDR1 SGHVS, CDR2 FNYEAQ. The trim removed 2 bases at V and 8 bases at J, leaving 7 bases unmatched. CDR3 amino acids: CASSLLAGSVTNVLTF. The CDR3 DNA reads as TGTGCCAGCAGCTTACTAGCGGGGTCCGTTACCAACGTCCTGACTTTC.

This clonotype was seen a few times. V usage is TRBV20-1 and J usage is TRBJ2-5; no clear D gene. CDR1 and CDR2 (germline): DFQATT, SNEGSKA (reference sequence). CDR3 length equals 14 residues. Trimming took off 4 bases at V and 3 bases at J, with 15 bases between the two ends. CDR3 amino acids: CSANYALEEETQYF. The CDR3 DNA follows: TGCAGTGCTAACTACGCCCTGGAAGAAGAGACCCAGTACTTC.

The genes are TRBV20-1 and TRBJ2-5; D is uncertain. Germline V gene lookup returns CDR1 DFQATT and CDR2 SNEGSKA (reference sequence). The V end lost 5 bases, the J end lost 0 bases, and 10 bases lay between the germline ends. CDR3 length: 13 residues. The CDR3 reads CSARYGHQETQYF. Written as DNA, the CDR3 is TGCAGTGCTCGGTACGGACACCAAGAGACCCAGTACTTC.

The chain links TRBV20-1 to TRBJ2-2; D might be TRBD2 (6 bases). The CDR3 is 15 residues long. Trimming took off 6 bases at V and 2 bases at J, with 16 bases between the two ends. The germline V gene has CDR1 DFQATT and CDR2 SNEGSKA (reference sequence). CDR3 sequence: CSATGGRENTGELFF. The CDR3, as DNA: TGCAGTGCCACCGGGGGTCGGGAAAACACCGGGGAGCTGTTTTTT.

The CDR3 coding sequence is TGTGCCAGCACCCCCGGTAGGGGGACCTACGAGCAGTACGTC. Its protein is CASTPGRGTYEQYV. The rearrangement joins TRBV21-1 to TRBJ2-7; the D call TRBD1 from the table was never checked on the DNA. TRBV21-1 is a recognized pseudogene. CDR3 length: 14 residues.

This clonotype showed up just a few times. The V call is TRBV5-1, the J call TRBJ2-3; D remains ambiguous. The CDR3 spans 13 residues. With 7 bases removed from V and 4 bases from J, the gap between germline ends came to 13 bases. Germline V lookup: CDR1 SGHRS, CDR2 YFSETQ. CDR3 sequence: CASAASGADTQYF. The DNA of the CDR3 is TGCGCCAGCGCTGCGTCGGGTGCAGATACGCAGTATTTT.

This clonotype has at least ten counts. The V and J genes are TRBV4-3 and TRBJ1-5, with TRBD1 matching over 7 bases. Germline V lookup: CDR1 LGHNA, CDR2 YSLEER. The CDR3 is 16 residues long. Trimming took 2 bases from V and 6 from J; bases not matched to a gene: 10. The chain's CDR3 is CASSQNGEGASQPQHF. CDR3 nucleotides: TGCGCCAGCAGCCAAAATGGTGAGGGGGCGAGTCAGCCCCAGCATTTT.

This clonotype was found many times. V usage is TRBV6-5 and J usage is TRBJ2-3; the match to TRBD2 covers 10 bases. The ends lost 1 base at V and 0 bases at J; junction bases unmatched: 16. CDR1 is MNHEY, CDR2 SVGAGI, per germline. CDR3 length: 21 residues. The CDR3 DNA sequence: TGTGCCAGCAGTTACTGGGGTTTTGGGACTAGCGAGAGCTCTAGCACAGATACGCAGTATTTT. This gives the protein CASSYWGFGTSESSSTDTQYF.

Many counts were recorded for this clonotype. The chain recombines TRBV11-2 with TRBJ2-1; possibly TRBD2 for D (6 bases). CDR1 is SGHAT and CDR2 is FQNNGV in the germline V gene. This CDR3 spans 14 amino acids. Trimming took off 0 bases at V and 7 bases at J, with 10 bases between the two ends. In nucleotides, the CDR3 is TGTGCCAGCAGCTTAGATCCTAGCGCAAATGAGCAGTTCTTC. It translates to CASSLDPSANEQFF. Filled out from reference TRBV11-2 and TRBJ2-1, the complete variable domain reads EAGVAQSPRYKIIEKRQSVAFWCNPISGHATLYWYQQILGQGPKLLIQFQNNGVVDDSQLPKDRFSAERLKGVDSTLKIQPAKLEDSAVYLCASSLDPSANEQFFGPGTRLTVL.